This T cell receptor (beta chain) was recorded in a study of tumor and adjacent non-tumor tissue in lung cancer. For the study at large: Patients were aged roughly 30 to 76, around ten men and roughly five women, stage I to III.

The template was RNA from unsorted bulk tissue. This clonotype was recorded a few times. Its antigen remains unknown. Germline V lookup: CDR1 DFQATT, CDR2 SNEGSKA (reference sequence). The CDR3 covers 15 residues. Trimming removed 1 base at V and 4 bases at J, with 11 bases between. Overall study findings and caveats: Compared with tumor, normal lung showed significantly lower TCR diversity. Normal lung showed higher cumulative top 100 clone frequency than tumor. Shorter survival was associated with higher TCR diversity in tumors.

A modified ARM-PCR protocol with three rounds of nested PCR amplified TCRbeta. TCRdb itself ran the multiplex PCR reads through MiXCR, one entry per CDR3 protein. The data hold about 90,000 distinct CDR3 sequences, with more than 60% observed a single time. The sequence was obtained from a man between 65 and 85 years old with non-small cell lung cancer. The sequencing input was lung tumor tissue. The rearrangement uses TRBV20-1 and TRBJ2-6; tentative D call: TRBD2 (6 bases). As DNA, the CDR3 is TGCAGTGCTAGAGGTGGAGGGCTCGGGGCCAACGTCCTGACTTTC. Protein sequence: CSARGGGLGANVLTF.